The next 26 T cell receptor beta chains were all read from a single sample in a study of blood T cell repertoires in COVID-19. This table comes from immunoSEQ multiplex PCR, and its TCRdb copy is limited to in-frame clones, with some not included. The sample has about 140,000 clones; about three quarters are singletons. Sequencing was carried out using peripheral blood. The receptors here all came from a woman aged 80 or over with active or convalescent COVID-19.

This clone occurred once. CDR3 bases: TGTGCCAGCAGTCCCCATGAGGAGGGCGCCTACGAGCAGTACTTC. This gives the protein CASSPHEEGAYEQYF. V usage is TRBV28 and J usage is TRBJ2-7; TRBD2 is a possible D gene (6 bases). CDR1 is MDHEN and CDR2 is SYDVKM in the germline V gene. Trimming pared 5 bases from V and 2 bases from J, leaving 16 bases between. The CDR3 spans 15 residues.

V is TRBV12-3 or TRBV12-4 and J is TRBJ1-2; 7 bases are shared with TRBD1. Trimming took 2 bases from V and 14 from J; bases not matched to a gene: 8. The CDR3 is 12 amino acids. The CDR3 sequence: CASSLWSTTGTF. The CDR3 DNA is TGTGCCAGCAGTTTATGGTCCACGACAGGGACCTTC.

V is TRBV28 and J is TRBJ2-7; D gene uncertain. V was trimmed by 1 base and J by 2 bases, leaving 6 bases between them. The CDR3 contains 13 residues. The germline CDR1 and CDR2 sequences are MDHEN and SYDVKM. The chain's CDR3 is CASSLLTAYEQYF. The CDR3 DNA sequence: TGTGCCAGCAGTTTATTAACGGCCTACGAGCAGTACTTC.

This chain joins TRBV12-3 or TRBV12-4 and TRBJ1-1, with D hard to call. The CDR3 contains 11 residues. Trimming took 3 bases from V and 7 from J, leaving 6 bases between them. The CDR3: CASSFRGEAFF. In nucleotides, the CDR3 is TGTGCCAGCAGTTTTCGGGGTGAAGCTTTCTTT.

Here the CDR3 DNA reads TGTGCCAGCAGCATAGACAGGGGGCGAGGAGAGCAGTTCTTC. This translates into CASSIDRGRGEQFF. V gene TRBV6-5 combines with J gene TRBJ2-1; 10 nucleotides match TRBD1. This CDR3 spans 14 amino acids. Germline V gene data show CDR1 as MNHEY and CDR2 as SVGAGI. J gave up 10 bases and V 6 bases, and 9 bases lay outside the gene matches.

Turning to this clone: The junction does not match germline at one end; this may be a read error. The chain couples TRBV6-1 to TRBJ1-6; D unresolved. The CDR3 has 16 residues. CDR1 and CDR2 from the germline V gene are MNHNS and SASEGT. The CDR3 region has the DNA TGTGCCAGCAGTGCCTTGGAGCTTCTCGATAATTTACCCCTCCACTTT. This codes for CASSALELLDNLPLHF.

V is TRBV19 and J is TRBJ1-5; possibly TRBD1 for D (5 bases). The CDR3 extends over 16 amino acids. V gave up 10 bases and J gave up 5 bases, with 24 bases separating them. The germline V gene encodes CDR1 LNHDA and CDR2 SQIVND (reference sequence). The CDR3 is CATSFRHRRVDQPQHF. The CDR3, as DNA: TGTGCCACCTCATTTAGACACAGGAGAGTAGATCAGCCCCAGCATTTT.

This CDR3 is CASSRQGGEAFF. Here the CDR3 DNA reads TGTGCCAGCAGCCGACAGGGAGGAGAAGCTTTCTTT. This rearrangement joins TRBV3-1 (or the pseudogene TRBV3-2) to TRBJ1-1; 7 bases align to TRBD1. Germline assignment: CDR1 LGHDT and CDR2 YNNKEL (reference sequence). The CDR3 contains 12 residues. The V and J ends lost 4 bases and 8 bases, in that order; junction bases with no gene match: 4.

The CDR3: CASSLTPRTVYGYTF. Here the CDR3 DNA reads TGTGCCAGCAGTTTAACCCCGCGGACAGTCTATGGCTACACCTTC. The chain is built from TRBV27 and TRBJ1-2; perhaps TRBD1 as D (6 bases). The germline V and J ends were trimmed by 2 bases and 4 bases, with 14 bases remaining between them. This CDR3 region has 15 residues. Germline CDR1 is MNHEY and CDR2 is SMNVEV (reference sequence).

The chain combines TRBV5-1 with TRBJ1-5; no clear D. The germline gives CDR1 SGHRS, CDR2 YFSETQ. V gave up 0 bases and J gave up 4 bases, with 8 bases separating them. The CDR3 runs 14 residues. The CDR3 DNA reads as TGCGCCAGCAGCTTGGAGCCAGGAAATCAGCCCCAGCATTTT. Protein sequence: CASSLEPGNQPQHF.

The rearrangement joins TRBV5-6 to TRBJ1-2, with a possible D match to TRBD1 (5 bases). V lost 0 bases and J lost 2, with 11 bases in between. Per the germline V gene, CDR1 is SGHDT and CDR2 is YYEEEE. The CDR3 sequence is 15 residues long. The CDR3 coding sequence is TGTGCCAGCAGCTTGGAGAAAACAGGAAACTATGGCTACACCTTC. Amino acids: CASSLEKTGNYGYTF.

V and J are TRBV27 and TRBJ2-4, with 9 bases lining up with TRBD1. The CDR3 is 16 residues long. V lost 5 bases and J lost 1; bases outside the gene matches: 6. Germline-derived CDR1 and CDR2 are MNHEY and SMNVEV (reference sequence). CDR3 DNA sequence: TGTGCCAGCAGTATTACAGGGGGCGCGGCCAAAAACATTCAGTACTTC. Translation gives CASSITGGAAKNIQYF.

The genes are TRBV5-1 and TRBJ1-2, with a possible D match to TRBD1 (5 bases). The germline CDR1 and CDR2 sequences are SGHRS and YFSETQ. V was pared by 0 bases and J by 8 bases, with 14 bases between. The CDR3 contains 14 residues. The DNA for the CDR3 is TGCGCCAGCAGCTTGGCGCCAGGGCAAAGGGGCTACACCTTC. Amino acids: CASSLAPGQRGYTF.

The chain has TRBV20-1 and TRBJ2-7; 8 bases map to TRBD2. CDR3 size: 15 residues. The germline V gene encodes CDR1 DFQATT and CDR2 SNEGSKA (reference sequence). The V gene end was trimmed by 3 bases and the J gene end by 4 bases; junction bases not matched to a gene: 11. Here the CDR3 reads CSASGIRGGQYEQYF. The CDR3, as DNA: TGCAGTGCTAGTGGCATACGGGGGGGCCAGTACGAGCAGTACTTC.

V and J are TRBV28 and TRBJ1-2, with 8 bases lining up with TRBD1. There are 16 residues in the CDR3. J was trimmed by 5 bases and V by 5 bases; bases with no gene match: 13. Germline V CDR1 and CDR2: MDHEN, SYDVKM. The CDR3 sequence is CASSPYPQGGYYGYTF. The CDR3 coding sequence is TGTGCCAGCAGTCCTTATCCACAGGGGGGTTATTATGGCTACACCTTC.

The chain is built from TRBV3-1 (or the pseudogene TRBV3-2) and TRBJ2-5; possible D gene TRBD2, 6 bases. Trimming took off 4 bases at V and 2 bases at J, with 11 bases between the two ends. This CDR3 spans 14 amino acids. Germline CDR1 reads LGHDT; CDR2 reads YNNKEL (reference sequence). The CDR3 sequence: CASSLTGLQETQYF. CDR3 sequence (DNA): TGTGCCAGCAGCCTCACGGGACTTCAAGAGACCCAGTACTTC.

J is TRBJ2-5 and V is TRBV5-4; tentatively, D is TRBD1 (6 bases). Germline V gene lookup returns CDR1 SGHNT and CDR2 YYREEE (reference sequence). V was trimmed by 5 bases and J by 5 bases, leaving 13 bases between them. This CDR3 comprises 13 residues. The CDR3 loop is CASSPGGGETQYF. The CDR3 nucleotides read TGTGCCAGCAGTCCTGGGGGCGGGGAGACCCAGTACTTC.

In this sample, this clone turned up a few times. V usage is TRBV29-1 and J usage is TRBJ2-1; D ambiguous. From germline, CDR1 is SQVTM and CDR2 ANQGSEA. The CDR3 sequence is 11 residues long. V shed 6 bases and J shed 4 bases, with 7 bases lying between them. The CDR3 protein is CSVVQYNEQFF. CDR3 DNA: TGCAGCGTGGTTCAGTACAATGAGCAGTTCTTC.

This clone was seen only a few times. The chain couples TRBV28 to TRBJ1-1; 8 nucleotides line up with TRBD1. Germline CDR1 reads MDHEN; CDR2 reads SYDVKM. After removal of 5 bases from V and 4 bases from J, the junction contained 9 bases not matched to a gene. This CDR3 is built from 15 residues. CDR3 sequence: CASSPDRGGGTEAFF. The CDR3, as DNA: TGTGCCAGCAGTCCTGACAGGGGAGGAGGCACTGAAGCTTTCTTT.

The rearrangement uses TRBV2 and TRBJ2-5, with TRBD2 identical over 9 bases. Germline CDR1 and CDR2: SNHLY and FYNNEI. The CDR3 has 12 residues. J gave up 9 bases and V 1 base, and 0 bases lay outside the gene matches. CDR3 sequence reads: CASSEERGAQYF. CDR3 in DNA: TGTGCCAGCAGTGAAGAGCGGGGGGCCCAGTACTTC.

The rearrangement uses TRBV2 and TRBJ1-2, with D possibly TRBD1 on 5 matching bases. V was trimmed by 7 bases and J by 2 bases, leaving 20 bases between them. The CDR3 loop spans 16 amino acids. From germline, CDR1 is SNHLY and CDR2 FYNNEI. This chain's CDR3 is CASTEEIGWGNYGYTF. CDR3 coding DNA: TGTGCCAGCACCGAAGAAATTGGATGGGGCAACTATGGCTACACCTTC.

The CDR3 is CASSVSGGLAGELFF. The CDR3 DNA is TGTGCCAGCAGCGTTAGCGGGGGGCTTGCCGGGGAGCTGTTTTTT. The chain joins TRBV7-9 to TRBJ2-2; 10 nucleotides align to TRBD2. The CDR3 runs 15 residues. The germline gives CDR1 SEHNR, CDR2 FQNEAQ (reference sequence). J gave up 6 bases and V 5 bases, and 6 bases lay outside the gene matches.

This clone was seen more than once but under ten times. The J gene is TRBJ1-2, the V gene TRBV19; D is possibly TRBD1 (6 bases). Germline CDR1 reads LNHDA; CDR2 reads SQIVND (reference sequence). The CDR3 loop spans 13 amino acids. V lost 4 bases and J 8 bases, leaving 14 bases between the germline ends. The CDR3 region has the DNA TGTGCCAGTAGTACCGACAGGTCCTTGGGCTACACCTTC. This gives the protein CASSTDRSLGYTF.

This chain joins TRBV11-3 and TRBJ2-5, with 13 bases lining up with TRBD2. The germline gives CDR1 SGHNT, CDR2 YENEEA. The CDR3 has 17 residues. With 5 bases clipped from V and 2 bases from J, the junction kept 8 bases outside the gene matches. CDR3 region: CASSRGEGLAGQETQYF. CDR3 coding DNA: TGTGCCAGCAGCCGGGGGGAGGGACTAGCGGGGCAAGAGACCCAGTACTTC.

The chain has TRBV2 and TRBJ1-1; weak D call: TRBD1 (5 bases). Germline V gives CDR1 SNHLY, CDR2 FYNNEI. The CDR3 length is 13 residues. Trimming cost V 6 bases and J 1 base, with 9 bases left between them. For the CDR3, the DNA is TGTGCCAGCAGCCGGCAGGGGAACACTGAAGCTTTCTTT. Translation: CASSRQGNTEAFF.

The V and J genes are TRBV30 and TRBJ2-7; no firm D call. The CDR3 has 13 amino acids. V shed 5 bases and J shed 0 bases, with 11 bases lying between them. In germline, CDR1 is GTSNPN, CDR2 SVGIG (reference sequence). The CDR3 protein is CAWRLLPSYEQYF. The CDR3 DNA reads TGTGCCTGGCGACTCCTACCCTCCTACGAGCAGTACTTC.